This TCR beta chain comes out of a study of cytomegalovirus exposure and HLA in healthy donors. Study information: Drawn from HLA-typed donors, 65 million to 100 million unique TCRs were held in an early data release. Within the Caucasian-associated ancestry cluster were more than 75% of the approximately 390 genotyped donors.

As concerns this clone: Its cognate antigen is unknown.

The CDR3 sequence is 15 residues long. CDR1 and CDR2 from the germline V gene are MDHEN and SYDVKM. Trimming took off 5 bases at V and 5 bases at J, with 19 bases between the two ends. The study, taken as a whole, reports: A later analysis linked a missense DCLRE1C variant to TCR beta V- and J-gene trimming. A further, later analysis showed that HLA-associated TCR beta chains (compared with equally common others) were more clonally expanded.

In the PCR, 60 Vbeta and 13 Jbeta primers were used. Assay used: immunoSEQ multiplex PCR; TCRdb lists only in-frame clones, some missing. The top ten clones hold about 1.6% of a sample with roughly 170,000 clones, 80% to 85% of them seen once. This clonotype was sampled from a man between 50 and 59 years old in good health and CMV-seronegative. The chain has TRBV28 and TRBJ2-7; a possible D gene is TRBD1 (5 bases). Sequenced: PBMCs. The CDR3 DNA reads TGTGCCAGCAGTGTGCAGGGAAGGTCATCCCACGAGCAGTACTTC. Translating gives CASSVQGRSSHEQYF.